What follows is one T cell receptor beta chain and its context. This entry belongs to a study of blood T cell repertoires in COVID-19. Study context: Sites across the United States, Italy and Spain contributed samples from acute and convalescent COVID-19. T cells, B-cell-depleted T cells, or PBMCs provided the cDNA or gDNA that served as material.

The germline gives CDR1 KGHDR, CDR2 SFDVKD. Trimming cost V 4 bases and J 8 bases; bases outside gene matches: 10. The CDR3 has 16 amino acids. Authors' analysis steps: From reference gene primer amplification, estimates of nucleated cell counts were derived. Measured with immunoSEQ multiplex PCR; TCRdb has only the in-frame clones, and not every one. V, J and clone size are taken as reported in that table, and D and trimming were inferred from the DNA itself. Found here are over 60,000 clones, 80% to 90% of them singletons; the top ten hold 1.2%. The rearrangement joins TRBV24-1 to TRBJ2-1, with TRBD2 matching 10 bases. This TCR was recovered from a man aged 35 to 55 with acute or convalescent COVID-19. Sequencing was carried out using peripheral blood. The CDR3 loop reads CATSDPAGGPSYEQFF. The CDR3 nucleotides are TGTGCCACCAGTGACCCAGCGGGGGGGCCGAGCTATGAGCAGTTCTTC.